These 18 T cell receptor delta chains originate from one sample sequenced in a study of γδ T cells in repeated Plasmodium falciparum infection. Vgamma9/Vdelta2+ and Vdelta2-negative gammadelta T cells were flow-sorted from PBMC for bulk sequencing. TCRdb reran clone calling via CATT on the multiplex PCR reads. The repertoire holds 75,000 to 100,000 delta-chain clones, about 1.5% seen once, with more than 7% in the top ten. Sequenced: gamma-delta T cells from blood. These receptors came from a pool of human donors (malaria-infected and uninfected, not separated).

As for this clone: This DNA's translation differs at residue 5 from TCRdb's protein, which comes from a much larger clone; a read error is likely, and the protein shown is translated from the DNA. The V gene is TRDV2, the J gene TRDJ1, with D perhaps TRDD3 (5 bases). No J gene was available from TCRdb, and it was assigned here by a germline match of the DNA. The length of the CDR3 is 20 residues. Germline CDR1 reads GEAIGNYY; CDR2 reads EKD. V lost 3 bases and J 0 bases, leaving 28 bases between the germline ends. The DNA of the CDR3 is TGTGCCTGTGACGCCGTGGGATCAGGGGGGGCCCTCCTTTACACCGATAAACTCATCTTT. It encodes CACDAVGSGGALLYTDKLIF.

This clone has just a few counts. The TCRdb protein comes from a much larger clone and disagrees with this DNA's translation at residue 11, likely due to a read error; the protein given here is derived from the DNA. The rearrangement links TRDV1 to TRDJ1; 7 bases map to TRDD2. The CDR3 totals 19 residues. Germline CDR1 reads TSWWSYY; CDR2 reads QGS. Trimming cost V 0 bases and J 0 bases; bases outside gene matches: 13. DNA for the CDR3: TGTGCTCTTGGGGAACTACTCGGACTTCCTAGGAAGTACACCGATAAACTCATCTTT. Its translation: CALGELLGLPRKYTDKLIF.

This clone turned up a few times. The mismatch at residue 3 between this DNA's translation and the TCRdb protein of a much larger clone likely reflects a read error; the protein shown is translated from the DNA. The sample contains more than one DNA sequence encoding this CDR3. CDR3 loop: CARDTVLGDKSSWDTRQMFF. The CDR3 bases are TGTGCCCGTGACACCGTACTGGGGGATAAGAGCTCCTGGGACACCCGACAGATGTTTTTC. This chain links TRDV2 with TRDJ3; 11 bases are shared with TRDD3. The J gene was not available in TCRdb and was assigned here by matching the DNA to germline segments. Germline CDR1 reads GEAIGNYY; CDR2 reads EKD. CDR3 length: 20 amino acids.

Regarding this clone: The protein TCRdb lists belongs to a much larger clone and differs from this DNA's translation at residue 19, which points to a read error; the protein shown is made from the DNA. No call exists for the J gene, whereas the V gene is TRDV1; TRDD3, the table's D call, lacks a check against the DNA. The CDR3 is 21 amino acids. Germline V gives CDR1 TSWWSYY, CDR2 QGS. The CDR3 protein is CALGEPVPPYWGPAARDKPIF. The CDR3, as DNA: TGTGCTCTTGGGGAGCCTGTTCCTCCTTACTGGGGGCCTGCGGCTAGGGATAAACCCATCTTT.

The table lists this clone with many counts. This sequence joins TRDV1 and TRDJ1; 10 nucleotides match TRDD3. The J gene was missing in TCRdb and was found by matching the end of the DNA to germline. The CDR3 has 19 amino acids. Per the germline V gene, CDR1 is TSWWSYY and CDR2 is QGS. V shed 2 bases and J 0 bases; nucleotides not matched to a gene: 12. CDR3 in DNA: TGTGCTCTTGGGGAATCCCATCTTTACTGGGGGATCTACACCGATAAACTCATCTTT. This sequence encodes CALGESHLYWGIYTDKLIF.

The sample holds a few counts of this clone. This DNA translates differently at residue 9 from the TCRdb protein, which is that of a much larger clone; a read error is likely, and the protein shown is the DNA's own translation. The CDR3 DNA sequence: TGTGCTCTTGGGGAACCCCAAAGGAGTAAACTCATCTTT. It specifies CALGEPQRSKLIF. The chain carries TRDV1 and TRDJ1; no reliable D call. Germline assignment: CDR1 TSWWSYY and CDR2 QGS. V was trimmed by 1 base and J by 7 bases, leaving 10 bases between them. This CDR3 region has 13 residues.

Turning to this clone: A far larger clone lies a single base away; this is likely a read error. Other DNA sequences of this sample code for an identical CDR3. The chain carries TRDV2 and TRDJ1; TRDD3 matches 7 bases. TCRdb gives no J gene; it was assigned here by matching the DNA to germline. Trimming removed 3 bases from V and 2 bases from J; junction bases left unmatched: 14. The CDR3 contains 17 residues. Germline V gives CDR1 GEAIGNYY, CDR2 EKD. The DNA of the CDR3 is TGTGCCTGTGACGCACTTACCGGGGGATCTGCGACCGATAAACTCATCTTT. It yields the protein CACDALTGGSATDKLIF.

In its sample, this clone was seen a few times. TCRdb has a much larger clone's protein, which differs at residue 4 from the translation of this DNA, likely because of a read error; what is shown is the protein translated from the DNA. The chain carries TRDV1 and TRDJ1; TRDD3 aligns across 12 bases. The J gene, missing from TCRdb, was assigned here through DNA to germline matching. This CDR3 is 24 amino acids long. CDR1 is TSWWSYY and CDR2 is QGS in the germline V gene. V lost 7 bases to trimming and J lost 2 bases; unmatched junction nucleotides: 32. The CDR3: CALEDCIPTWYWGIQLSQTDKLIF. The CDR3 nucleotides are TGTGCTCTTGAGGACTGTATTCCTACGTGGTACTGGGGGATACAGCTGTCCCAAACCGATAAACTCATCTTT.

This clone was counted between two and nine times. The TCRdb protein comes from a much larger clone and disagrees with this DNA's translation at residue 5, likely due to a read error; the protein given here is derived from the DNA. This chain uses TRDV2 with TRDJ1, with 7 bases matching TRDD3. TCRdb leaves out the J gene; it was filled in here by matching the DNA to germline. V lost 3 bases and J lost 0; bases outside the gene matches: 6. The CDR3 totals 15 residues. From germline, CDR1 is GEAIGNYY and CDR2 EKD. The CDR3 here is CACDALGGNTDKLIF. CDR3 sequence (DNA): TGTGCCTGTGACGCCCTGGGGGGAAACACCGATAAACTCATCTTT.

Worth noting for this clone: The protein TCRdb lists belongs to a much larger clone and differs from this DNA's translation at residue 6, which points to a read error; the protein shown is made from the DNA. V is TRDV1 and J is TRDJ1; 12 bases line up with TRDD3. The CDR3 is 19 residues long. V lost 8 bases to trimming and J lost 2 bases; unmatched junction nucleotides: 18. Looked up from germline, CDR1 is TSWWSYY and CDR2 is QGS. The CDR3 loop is CALLFPRWTGGYSTDKLIF. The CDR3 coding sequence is TGTGCTCTTCTCTTCCCACGATGGACTGGGGGATACTCTACCGATAAACTCATCTTT.

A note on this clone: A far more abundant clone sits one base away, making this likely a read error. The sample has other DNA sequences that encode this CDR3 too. The CDR3 region is CALGRNIRTDKLIF. CDR3 in DNA: TGTGCTCTTGGGAGGAACATCAGGACCGATAAACTAATCTTT. The V gene call reads TRDV1; no J gene was called. The V gene's germline CDR1 is TSWWSYY and CDR2 QGS. This CDR3 is 14 amino acids long.

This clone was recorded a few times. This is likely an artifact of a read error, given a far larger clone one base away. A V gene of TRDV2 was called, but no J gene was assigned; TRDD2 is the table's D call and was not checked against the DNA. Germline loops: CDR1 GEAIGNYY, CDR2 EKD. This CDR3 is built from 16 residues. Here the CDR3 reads CACDPLPTPELAKLIF. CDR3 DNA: TGTGCCTGTGACCCCCTTCCTACTCCGGAGTTGGCGAAGCTCATCTTT.

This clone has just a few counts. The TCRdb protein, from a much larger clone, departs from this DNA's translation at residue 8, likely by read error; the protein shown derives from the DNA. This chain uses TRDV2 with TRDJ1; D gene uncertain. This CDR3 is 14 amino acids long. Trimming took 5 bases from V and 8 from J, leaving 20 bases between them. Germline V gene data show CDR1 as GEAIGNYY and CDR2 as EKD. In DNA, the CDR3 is TGTGCCTGTGTCCCAGGTACTGTGGCCCTAAAACTCATCTTT. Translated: CACVPGTVALKLIF.

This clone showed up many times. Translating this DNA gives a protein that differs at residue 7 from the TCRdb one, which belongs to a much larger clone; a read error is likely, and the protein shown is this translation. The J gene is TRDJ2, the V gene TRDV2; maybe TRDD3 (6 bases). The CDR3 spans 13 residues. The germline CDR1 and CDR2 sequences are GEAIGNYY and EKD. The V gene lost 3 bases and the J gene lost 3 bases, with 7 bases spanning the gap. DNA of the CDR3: TGTGCCTGTGACTGGGGGGTGACAGCACAACTCTTCTTT. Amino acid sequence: CACDWGVTAQLFF.

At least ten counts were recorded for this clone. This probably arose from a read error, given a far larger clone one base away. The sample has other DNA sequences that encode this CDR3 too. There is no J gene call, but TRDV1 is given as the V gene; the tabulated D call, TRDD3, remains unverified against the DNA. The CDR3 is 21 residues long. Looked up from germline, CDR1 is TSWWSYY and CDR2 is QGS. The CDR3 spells CALGELPSPTGGYPPSDKLIF. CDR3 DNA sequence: TGTGCTCTTGGGGAACTTCCCTCCCCGACTGGGGGATACCCCCCTTCCGATAAACTCATCTTC.

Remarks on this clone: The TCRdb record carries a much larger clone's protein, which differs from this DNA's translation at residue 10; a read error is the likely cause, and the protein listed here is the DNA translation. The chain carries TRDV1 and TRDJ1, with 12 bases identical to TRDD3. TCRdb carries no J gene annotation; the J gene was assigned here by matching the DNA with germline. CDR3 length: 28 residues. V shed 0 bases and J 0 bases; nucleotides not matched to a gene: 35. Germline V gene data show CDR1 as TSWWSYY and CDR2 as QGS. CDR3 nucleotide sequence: TGTGCTCTTGGGGAACTAAGAGGGTACTGTGGACCCGGATACTGGGGGATACAATACCCCTACTACACCGATAAACTCATCTTT. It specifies CALGELRGYCGPGYWGIQYPYYTDKLIF.

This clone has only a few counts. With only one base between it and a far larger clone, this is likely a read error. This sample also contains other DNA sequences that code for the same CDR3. CDR3 amino acids: CACDTVLGDSWDTRQMFF. CDR3 bases: TGTGCCTGTGACACCGTACTGGGGGACTCCTGGGACACCCGGCAGATGTTTTTC. This chain uses TRDV2 with TRDJ3, with 9 bases matching TRDD3. The J gene was missing in TCRdb and was found by matching the end of the DNA to germline. Germline lookup yields CDR1 GEAIGNYY and CDR2 EKD. The CDR3 loop spans 18 amino acids.

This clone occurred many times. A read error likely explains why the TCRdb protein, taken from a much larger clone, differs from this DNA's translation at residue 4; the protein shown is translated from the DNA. CDR3 in DNA: TGTGCTTGTGCTCGCACAGAGTCGTACGGGCTTAAACTCATCTTT. This gives the protein CACARTESYGLKLIF. The chain has TRDV2 and TRDJ1; no reliable D call. The J gene is absent in TCRdb and was assigned here via DNA matching to germline. The CDR3 is made up of 15 amino acids. Per germline, CDR1 GEAIGNYY and CDR2 EKD.